This T cell receptor beta chain derives from a study of naive and memory T cell subsets. This clonotype has at least ten counts. RNA was extracted from 2 to 2.5 ml of whole blood of healthy adults. For blood and skin samples, reverse transcription used TCR alpha and beta constant primers. TCRdb used MiXCR to reprocess the 5' RACE reads, holding one entry per CDR3 protein. Altogether 20,000 to 25,000 distinct CDR3 sequences are present, around 3.9% being singletons, with the ten largest covering 7% to 10%. V lost 7 bases and J 0 bases, leaving 16 bases between the germline ends. CDR1 SQVTM and CDR2 ANQGSEA come from the germline V gene. CDR3 length: 15 amino acids.

The V and J genes are TRBV29-1 and TRBJ2-1; D is ambiguous. This TCR came from a male donor in good health. The CDR3 protein is CSAPKAPSSYNEQFF. As DNA, the CDR3 is TGCAGCGCCCCTAAGGCTCCAAGCTCCTACAATGAGCAGTTCTTC.